The clone carrying this TCR beta chain was seen just once. This sample stems from a study of blood T cell repertoires in COVID-19. This CDR3 region has 15 residues. Trimming at V came to 6 bases and at J to 4 bases, leaving 7 bases not matched to a gene. Germline lookup yields CDR1 KGHSH and CDR2 LQKENI. Profiling relied on immunoSEQ multiplex PCR, and the TCRdb table lists in-frame clones only, not all of them. The sample lists around 81,000 clones, around 90% occurring once. The sequenced sample was peripheral blood. This clonotype was sampled from an older man with acute or convalescent COVID-19. The chain links TRBV18 to TRBJ2-7, with 12 bases aligning to TRBD1. CDR3 loop: CASSLSGQGAYEQYF. The CDR3 DNA reads TGTGCCAGCTCGCTATCGGGACAGGGGGCATACGAGCAGTACTTC.